A single sample is the source of the 14 T cell receptor beta chains below, sequenced in a study of spatial heterogeneity in lung cancer. Study results and limitations: Expanded intratumoral alpha and beta TCR counts tracked tumor mutation counts.

Antigen specificity for these receptors is unknown. Time point meaning: sample taken at primary tumor resection. TCRdb itself ran the 5' RACE reads through MiXCR, one entry per CDR3 protein. The table has some 9,300 distinct CDR3 sequences, about 54% seen once. The sample here was lung tumor tissue, taken at surgery. All receptors derive from a female donor with early-stage non-small cell lung cancer.

On this clonotype itself: The library was designed around alpha chains, so this beta chain is a stray read whose abundance carries little weight. The chain recombines TRBV11-2 with TRBJ2-4, with 14 bases lining up with TRBD2. The CDR3 contains 15 residues. J lost 9 bases, V lost 5 bases, and 6 bases had no gene match. Germline V gene data show CDR1 as SGHAT and CDR2 as FQNNGV. As DNA, the CDR3 is TGTGCCAGCAGCCCAGGACTAGCGGGGGGTTCCATTCAGTACTTC. Its translation: CASSPGLAGGSIQYF.

This clonotype showed up just a few times. This beta chain appears as a stray read in a library generated for alpha chains; its size is not informative. This rearrangement joins TRBV20-1 to TRBJ2-3; perhaps TRBD2 as D (7 bases). V gave up 3 bases and J gave up 5 bases, with 15 bases separating them. The CDR3 has 14 residues. Germline V gives CDR1 DFQATT, CDR2 SNEGSKA (reference sequence). CDR3 loop: CSARHRGAGDTQYF. In nucleotides, the CDR3 is TGCAGTGCTAGGCACCGGGGGGCGGGAGATACGCAGTATTTT.

For this clonotype: The size of this beta chain means little, since it is a stray read in a library made for alpha chains. The chain employs TRBV20-1 and TRBJ2-4; TRBD2 is a possible D gene (5 bases). The CDR3 consists of 16 residues. The germline V and J ends were trimmed by 1 base and 3 bases, with 16 bases remaining between them. Germline V lookup: CDR1 DFQATT, CDR2 SNEGSKA (reference sequence). The CDR3 sequence: CSARATGGGSKNIQYF. CDR3 in DNA: TGCAGTGCTAGAGCGACTGGAGGTGGTAGCAAAAACATTCAGTACTTC.

About this clonotype: Because this beta chain is a stray read in a library intended to capture alpha chains, its abundance should not be given much weight. The chain employs TRBV4-1 and TRBJ2-7; 9 positions agree with TRBD2. The CDR3 covers 16 residues. From germline, CDR1 is MGHRA and CDR2 YSYEKL. V lost 2 bases to trimming and J lost 0 bases; unmatched junction nucleotides: 5. The DNA for the CDR3 is TGCGCCAGCAGCCAACGGACTAGCGACGGCTCCTACGAGCAGTACTTC. Its protein product is CASSQRTSDGSYEQYF.

Only one count was recorded for this clonotype. Since it is a stray read in a library aimed at alpha chains, this beta chain has a size that is not meaningful. V is TRBV2 and J is TRBJ1-4, with D tentatively TRBD1 (6 bases). Trimming took 6 bases from V and 7 from J, leaving 15 bases between them. The germline gives CDR1 SNHLY, CDR2 FYNNEI. The CDR3 is made up of 14 amino acids. CDR3 sequence reads: CASSPTGSREKLFF. The CDR3 coding sequence is TGTGCCAGCAGCCCGACAGGTTCCCGTGAAAAACTGTTTTTT. Together with reference TRBV2 and TRBJ1-4, the CDR3 gives the full variable domain: EPEVTQTPSHQVTQMGQEVILRCVPISNHLYFYWYRQILGQKVEFLVSFYNNEISEKSEIFDDQFSVERPDGSNFTLKIRSTKLEDSAMYFCASSPTGSREKLFFGSGTQLSVL.

This clonotype was detected a few times. This beta chain is an off-target read within a library intended for alpha chains, so its frequency means little. V usage is TRBV12-3 or TRBV12-4 and J usage is TRBJ2-1, with D possibly being TRBD1 or TRBD2 (5 bases each). CDR3 length equals 13 residues. The V gene lost 6 bases and the J gene lost 6 bases, with 12 bases spanning the gap. The CDR3 protein is CASSLRGPNEQFF. The CDR3 coding sequence is TGTGCCAGCAGCCTCCGGGGACCCAATGAGCAGTTCTTC.

With respect to this clonotype: This beta chain is a stray read from a library made for alpha chains; its abundance is not meaningful. V is TRBV6-5 and J is TRBJ2-7; D ambiguous. Between the trimmed V and J ends, which lost 2 bases and 7 bases, there was a span of 15 bases. The CDR3 has 14 residues. Germline assignment: CDR1 MNHEY and CDR2 SVGAGI. The CDR3 here is CASSYGVTNWEQYF. The CDR3, as DNA: TGTGCCAGCAGTTACGGGGTCACCAATTGGGAGCAGTACTTC.

This clonotype was counted only a few times. This beta chain is a stray read from a library made for alpha chains; its abundance is not meaningful. V usage is TRBV4-3 and J usage is TRBJ2-7, with 10 bases fitting TRBD2. CDR3 size: 19 residues. Trimming cost V 0 bases and J 2 bases; bases outside gene matches: 13. Germline values: CDR1 LGHNA, CDR2 YSLEER. CDR3 nucleotide sequence: TGCGCCAGCAGCCAAGAAGTGGCTAGCGGGGGCCTCATTCCCTACGAGCAGTACTTC. The encoded protein is CASSQEVASGGLIPYEQYF.

Details on this clonotype: This beta chain lies outside the target of a library built for alpha chains; its clone size means little. J is TRBJ2-1 and V is TRBV5-1; D remains unclear. Trimming stripped 1 base from V and 9 bases from J, with 8 bases between. Germline values: CDR1 SGHRS, CDR2 YFSETQ. CDR3 length equals 12 residues. As DNA, the CDR3 is TGCGCCAGCAGCTTGCACTACCGTGAGCAGTTCTTC. It codes for CASSLHYREQFF.

Note on this clonotype: Little can be read into the size of this beta chain, an off-target read in a library designed for alpha chains. The chain links TRBV4-1 to TRBJ1-1, with D unclear. The CDR3 sequence is 14 residues long. CDR1 MGHRA and CDR2 YSYEKL come from the germline V gene. The V end was cut by 4 bases, the J end by 0 bases, with 9 bases between. CDR3 DNA: TGCGCCAGCAGCCTTGGCGGGGTGAACACTGAAGCTTTCTTT. Translating it yields CASSLGGVNTEAFF.

On this clonotype itself: Because the library targeted alpha chains, this beta chain is an off-target read whose size means little. CDR3 nucleotide sequence: TGTGCCAGCAGCTTGGGACTCACAGATACGCAGTATTTT. Encoded protein: CASSLGLTDTQYF. The genes are TRBV7-2 and TRBJ2-3, with a tentative D call TRBD2 (6 bases). CDR3 length: 13 residues. CDR1 SGHTA and CDR2 FQGNSA come from the germline V gene. Trimming left V 3 bases short and J 2 bases short, with 6 bases between.

In regard to this clonotype: Because this beta chain is a stray read in a library intended to capture alpha chains, its abundance should not be given much weight. The chain has TRBV27 and TRBJ1-1, with D perhaps TRBD1 (5 bases). Trimming pared 5 bases from V and 3 bases from J, leaving 16 bases between. CDR1 and CDR2 (germline): MNHEY, SMNVEV (reference sequence). This CDR3 region has 15 residues. The CDR3 bases are TGTGCCAGCAGTCAGAGCTACAGGAGCGACACTGAAGCTTTCTTT. It yields the protein CASSQSYRSDTEAFF.

Details on this clonotype: This beta chain slipped into a library made for alpha chains as a stray read, so its size is not meaningful. The chain recombines TRBV12-3 or TRBV12-4 with TRBJ1-4, with TRBD1 matching over 12 bases. With 5 bases clipped from V and 7 bases from J, the junction kept 5 bases outside the gene matches. There are 15 residues in the CDR3. The CDR3 nucleotides are TGTGCCAGCAGTCGTAGGGACAGGGGGCGTGAAAAACTGTTTTTT. Translation gives CASSRRDRGREKLFF.

Notes on this clonotype: This beta chain appears as a stray read in a library generated for alpha chains; its size is not informative. The rearrangement links TRBV27 to TRBJ2-2; the D is unclear. The germline gives CDR1 MNHEY, CDR2 SMNVEV (reference sequence). The CDR3 has 14 residues. Trimming left V 2 bases short and J 7 bases short, with 11 bases between. The CDR3 loop reads CASSLKVLRGELFF. The DNA of the CDR3 is TGTGCCAGCAGTTTAAAAGTTCTGCGCGGGGAGCTGTTTTTT.